A selection of T cell receptor beta chains follows, all from one sample in a study of blood T cell repertoires in COVID-19. The repertoire was sequenced with immunoSEQ multiplex PCR; TCRdb's copy has only in-frame clones and lacks some. The repertoire holds some 180,000 clones, approximately 90% seen once, with 6% in the top ten. The source material was peripheral blood. The receptor source for this set is a man aged 35-49 years with active or convalescent COVID-19. Both conserved end residues are part of each CDR3. A D gene is named only where the DNA matches it firmly. Some rows have no size entry. The others give once, few or many, or a class for an expanded clone.

V: TRBV28; size: -; D: TRBD1; J: TRBJ1-6; CDR3: CASSLGQGLYNSPLHF; DNA: TGTGCCAGCAGTTTGGGACAGGGCCTATATAATTCACCCCTCCACTTT
V: TRBV5-1; size: -; D: -; J: TRBJ2-7; CDR3: CASSREGTVAYEQYF; DNA: TGCGCCAGCAGCCGGGAGGGGACAGTAGCCTACGAGCAGTACTTC
V: TRBV3-1/TRBV3-2; size: -; D: TRBD1; J: TRBJ1-2; CDR3: CASSPRTGGGYTF; DNA: TGTGCCAGCAGCCCTAGGACAGGGGGAGGCTACACCTTC
V: TRBV15; size: -; D: -; J: TRBJ2-5; CDR3: CATSKAQGWETQYF; DNA: TGTGCCACCAGCAAAGCCCAGGGGTGGGAGACCCAGTACTTC
V: TRBV5-1; size: once; D: -; J: TRBJ1-2; CDR3: CASRPGRDYGYTF; DNA: TGCGCCAGCCGGCCAGGGAGGGACTATGGCTACACCTTC
V: TRBV29-1; size: -; D: TRBD1; J: TRBJ1-1; CDR3: CSVQQGAGTEAFF; DNA: TGCAGCGTCCAACAGGGGGCAGGTACTGAAGCTTTCTTT
V: TRBV6-6; size: -; D: -; J: TRBJ2-1; CDR3: CASSLATYSGPNEQFF; DNA: TGTGCCAGCAGCCTTGCAACGTATAGCGGTCCCAATGAGCAGTTCTTC
V: TRBV18; size: -; D: TRBD2; J: TRBJ2-2; CDR3: CASSPRLAGNTGELFF; DNA: TGTGCCAGCTCACCCCGACTAGCGGGGAACACCGGGGAGCTGTTTTTT
V: TRBV7-8; size: once; D: -; J: TRBJ2-1; CDR3: CASSLSQYNEQFF; DNA: TGTGCCAGCAGCTTATCTCAGTACAATGAGCAGTTCTTC
V: TRBV3-1/TRBV3-2; size: -; D: -; J: TRBJ2-7; CDR3: CASSQEYHTPRISAISYEQYF; DNA: TGTGCCAGCAGCCAAGAGTACCATACCCCCCGTATATCAGCGATCTCCTACGAGCAGTACTTC
V: TRBV7-2; size: -; D: -; J: TRBJ1-5; CDR3: CASSSYGSGNQPQHF; DNA: TGTGCCAGCAGCTCCTACGGCAGCGGCAATCAGCCCCAGCATTTT
V: TRBV9; size: -; D: TRBD1; J: TRBJ1-2; CDR3: CASSVAGGQGANPNYGYTF; DNA: TGTGCCAGCAGCGTAGCAGGCGGACAGGGGGCTAACCCTAACTATGGCTACACCTTC
V: TRBV27; size: -; D: TRBD1; J: TRBJ1-6; CDR3: CASSLTVGTDNSPLHF; DNA: TGTGCCAGCAGCCTCACGGTAGGGACAGATAATTCACCCCTCCACTTT
V: TRBV27; size: -; D: -; J: TRBJ1-6; CDR3: CASSLSGTSNYNSPLHF; DNA: TGTGCCAGCAGTTTATCGGGGACATCAAACTATAATTCACCCCTCCACTTT
V: TRBV11-3; size: -; D: -; J: TRBJ2-7; CDR3: CASSAAVGGEQYF; DNA: TGTGCCAGCAGCGCAGCCGTCGGGGGCGAGCAGTACTTC
V: TRBV10-3; size: -; D: -; J: TRBJ2-7; CDR3: CAISRQVSYEQYF; DNA: TGTGCCATCAGTAGACAGGTATCCTACGAGCAGTACTTC
V: TRBV19; size: -; D: TRBD1; J: TRBJ1-5; CDR3: CASSHGTGHSNQPQHF; DNA: TGTGCCAGTAGTCACGGGACAGGGCATAGCAATCAGCCCCAGCATTTT
V: TRBV24-1; size: -; D: -; J: TRBJ2-2; CDR3: CATSVNRANTGELFF; DNA: TGTGCCACCAGTGTTAACAGGGCGAACACCGGGGAGCTGTTTTTT
V: TRBV6-6; size: -; D: TRBD1; J: TRBJ1-5; CDR3: CASSYQGAQGWDF; DNA: TGTGCCAGCAGTTACCAGGGGGCGCAAGGTTGGGATTTT
V: TRBV25-1; size: -; D: -; J: TRBJ1-1; CDR3: CASSEYGAGSEAFF; DNA: TGTGCCAGCAGTGAATATGGGGCCGGTTCTGAAGCTTTCTTT
V: TRBV27; size: -; D: TRBD2; J: TRBJ2-3; CDR3: CASTLLDGRADTQYF; DNA: TGTGCCAGCACCCTACTCGACGGGAGGGCAGATACGCAGTATTTT
V: TRBV10-3; size: -; D: TRBD2; J: TRBJ2-3; CDR3: CAIGLGASTDTQYF; DNA: TGTGCCATCGGACTAGGAGCGAGCACAGATACGCAGTATTTT
V: TRBV18; size: -; D: TRBD2; J: TRBJ2-7; CDR3: CASSPLAGPSSYEQYF; DNA: TGTGCCAGCTCACCCCTAGCGGGCCCGAGCTCCTACGAGCAGTACTTC
V: TRBV6-1; size: -; D: -; J: TRBJ1-5; CDR3: CASSEDRSQPQHF; DNA: TGTGCCAGCAGTGAAGACCGCAGTCAGCCCCAGCATTTT
V: TRBV2; size: -; D: TRBD1; J: TRBJ2-7; CDR3: CASSEGQFYEQYF; DNA: TGTGCCAGCAGTGAGGGACAGTTCTACGAGCAGTACTTC
V: TRBV7-8; size: -; D: TRBD1; J: TRBJ1-4; CDR3: CASSFTGGASREKLFF; DNA: TGTGCCAGCAGCTTTACAGGGGGCGCATCCCGGGAAAAACTGTTTTTT
V: TRBV7-2; size: -; D: TRBD1; J: TRBJ1-2; CDR3: CASSLQGAYGYTF; DNA: TGTGCCAGCAGCTTACAGGGGGCCTATGGCTACACCTTC
V: TRBV5-1; size: -; D: TRBD1; J: TRBJ2-5; CDR3: CASSASGQGIETQYF; DNA: TGCGCCAGCAGCGCGTCGGGACAGGGTATAGAGACCCAGTACTTC
V: TRBV12-3/TRBV12-4; size: -; D: -; J: TRBJ2-7; CDR3: CASRPDKSEEQYF; DNA: TGTGCCAGCAGGCCAGACAAGTCAGAGGAGCAGTACTTC
V: TRBV4-2; size: -; D: TRBD2; J: TRBJ2-1; CDR3: CASSPLAGGMYTEQFF; DNA: TGTGCCAGCAGCCCACTAGCGGGAGGCATGTATACTGAGCAGTTCTTC
V: TRBV5-1; size: few; D: TRBD1; J: TRBJ2-7; CDR3: CASSGWTGGIDEQYF; DNA: TGCGCCAGCAGCGGATGGACAGGGGGCATAGACGAGCAGTACTTC
V: TRBV14; size: -; D: TRBD1; J: TRBJ2-2; CDR3: CASSQERVGTGATGELFF; DNA: TGTGCCAGCAGCCAAGAAAGGGTGGGGACAGGGGCCACCGGGGAGCTGTTTTTT
V: TRBV11-3; size: -; D: -; J: TRBJ1-1; CDR3: CASSLDQGTEAFF; DNA: TGTGCCAGCAGCTTAGATCAGGGCACTGAAGCTTTCTTT
V: TRBV7-8; size: -; D: TRBD2; J: TRBJ2-3; CDR3: CASSPRGPQLAGVGTDTQYF; DNA: TGTGCCAGCAGCCCCAGAGGTCCACAGCTAGCGGGAGTGGGAACAGATACGCAGTATTTT
V: TRBV18; size: -; D: -; J: TRBJ1-4; CDR3: CASSFRDTNEKLFF; DNA: TGTGCCAGCTCATTCCGGGACACCAATGAAAAACTGTTTTTT
V: TRBV7-2; size: once; D: TRBD1; J: TRBJ2-7; CDR3: CASSKTGTGIYEQYF; DNA: TGTGCCAGCAGCAAAACCGGGACAGGTATCTACGAGCAGTACTTC
V: TRBV4-1; size: -; D: TRBD1; J: TRBJ1-5; CDR3: CASSPNPDRADSNQPQHF; DNA: TGCGCCAGCAGCCCTAACCCCGACAGGGCCGACAGCAATCAGCCCCAGCATTTT
V: TRBV15; size: once; D: -; J: TRBJ1-1; CDR3: CATSKGHTEAFF; DNA: TGTGCCACCAGCAAGGGGCACACTGAAGCTTTCTTT
V: TRBV5-1; size: -; D: TRBD1; J: TRBJ1-1; CDR3: CASSFRQGISEAFF; DNA: TGCGCCAGCAGCTTTCGACAGGGGATCTCTGAAGCTTTCTTT
V: TRBV19; size: -; D: -; J: TRBJ1-6; CDR3: CASSISGVDNSPLHF; DNA: TGTGCCAGTAGTATATCCGGGGTTGATAATTCACCCCTCCACTTT
V: TRBV7-9; size: -; D: TRBD1; J: TRBJ1-2; CDR3: CASSPTGDRPYGYTF; DNA: TGTGCCAGCAGCCCCACAGGGGATAGGCCCTATGGCTACACCTTC
V: TRBV7-9; size: once; D: TRBD1; J: TRBJ1-5; CDR3: CASSLGSGTGKNQPQHF; DNA: TGTGCCAGCAGCTTAGGTAGTGGGACAGGGAAGAATCAGCCCCAGCATTTT
V: TRBV6-1; size: -; D: -; J: TRBJ1-1; CDR3: CASSEANTMTAFF; DNA: TGTGCCAGCAGTGAAGCGAACACTATGACAGCTTTCTTT
V: TRBV7-6; size: -; D: -; J: TRBJ2-1; CDR3: CASSLGSRGHEQFF; DNA: TGTGCCAGCAGCTTAGGATCTAGAGGCCATGAGCAGTTCTTC
V: TRBV6-5; size: -; D: -; J: TRBJ2-5; CDR3: CASSYTPFKYQETQYF; DNA: TGTGCCAGCAGTTACACACCATTCAAGTACCAAGAGACCCAGTACTTC
V: TRBV30; size: -; D: -; J: TRBJ1-6; CDR3: CAWRGVNSPLHF; DNA: TGTGCCTGGAGAGGGGTAAATTCACCCCTCCACTTT
V: TRBV7-9; size: -; D: -; J: TRBJ1-6; CDR3: CASSLNEVGNSPLHF; DNA: TGTGCCAGCAGCTTAAACGAGGTTGGGAATTCACCCCTCCACTTT
V: TRBV27; size: -; D: -; J: TRBJ1-2; CDR3: CASSSLGAGKVANYGYTF; DNA: TGTGCCAGCAGTTCCCTAGGAGCAGGGAAGGTGGCTAACTATGGCTACACCTTC
V: TRBV7-2; size: -; D: -; J: TRBJ2-4; CDR3: CASSLLGGENIQYF; DNA: TGTGCCAGCAGCTTATTAGGGGGGGAAAACATTCAGTACTTC